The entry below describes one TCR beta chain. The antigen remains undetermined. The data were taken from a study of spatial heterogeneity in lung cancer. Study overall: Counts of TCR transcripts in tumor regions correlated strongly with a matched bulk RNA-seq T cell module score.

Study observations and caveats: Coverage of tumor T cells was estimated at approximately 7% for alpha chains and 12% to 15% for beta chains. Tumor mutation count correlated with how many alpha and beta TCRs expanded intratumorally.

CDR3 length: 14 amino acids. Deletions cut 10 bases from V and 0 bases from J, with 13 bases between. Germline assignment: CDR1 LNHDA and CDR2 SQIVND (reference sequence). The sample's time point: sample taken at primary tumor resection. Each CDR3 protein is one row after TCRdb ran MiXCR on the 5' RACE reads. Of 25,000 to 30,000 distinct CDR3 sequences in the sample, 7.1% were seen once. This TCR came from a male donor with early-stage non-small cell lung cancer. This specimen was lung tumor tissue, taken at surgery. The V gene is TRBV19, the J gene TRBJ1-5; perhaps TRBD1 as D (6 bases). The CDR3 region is CATKTGVSNQPQHF. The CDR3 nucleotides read TGTGCCACCAAGACAGGAGTTAGCAATCAGCCCCAGCATTTT.